This record looks at one T cell receptor beta chain sequence and its context. TCRdb keeps only in-frame clones here, not all; method: immunoSEQ multiplex PCR. The data contain tens of thousands of clones, around 94% of them singletons. After removal of 7 bases from V and 3 bases from J, the junction contained 5 bases not matched to a gene. CDR1 and CDR2 from the germline V gene are SGDLS and YYNGEE. The CDR3 loop spans 14 amino acids. This record belongs to a study of technical replicates of blood from a handful of donors. The genes are TRBV9 and TRBJ2-2; 8 bases fit TRBD1. The material sequenced was T cells isolated from PBMCs. The sequence was collected from a human donor in good health. CDR3 nucleotide sequence: TGTGCCAGCGGAAAGACAGGGGACACCGGGGAGCTGTTTTTT. Its protein product is CASGKTGDTGELFF.